The rows below give T cell receptor beta chains drawn from one sample of a study of CXCR3-negative and CXCR3-positive naive CD8 T cells. TCRdb re-analyzed the 5' RACE reads; it lists each CDR3 protein once, without DNA. This sample carries around 34,000 distinct CDR3 sequences, with around 13% going to the ten biggest clones. The material sequenced was memory CD8+ T cells from blood. These receptors were taken from a human donor in good health. Some clones in this sample may be carry-over from other donors' samples. Both conserved end residues are part of each CDR3. The size field is filled for only some rows; it gives once, few, many or a size class.

TRBJ1-1 | NA | TRBV20-1 | CSAKSDRGDTEAFF
TRBJ2-7 | NA | TRBV28 | CASSFGLEGEERYEQYF
TRBJ2-2 | NA | TRBV5-1 | CASSLRVGSGELFF
TRBJ2-7 | NA | TRBV4-2 | CASSQVDYYEQYF
TRBJ1-1 | NA | TRBV7-9 | CASSPANLNTGAFF
TRBJ2-1 | NA | TRBV29-1 | CSVQSTLRPGDEQFF
TRBJ2-1 | NA | TRBV2 | CASSVGTSGYNEQFF
TRBJ2-1 | NA | TRBV11-1 | CASSLGGADYNEQFF
TRBJ2-1 | NA | TRBV29-1 | CSVFTGEYNEQFF
TRBJ2-7 | NA | TRBV2 | CASSEAPGPYEQYF
TRBJ2-3 | NA | TRBV14 | CASSQGDGSTDTQYF
TRBJ2-3 | NA | TRBV28 | CASSSGLAGGESDTQYF
TRBJ2-3 | NA | TRBV4-2 | CASSHLDRTDTQYF
TRBJ2-1 | NA | TRBV20-1 | CSALDRGGEQFF
TRBJ2-7 | NA | TRBV3-1 | CASSQDIGTTSYEQYF
TRBJ2-6 | NA | TRBV7-2 | CASSFRTAGANVLTF
TRBJ2-3 | NA | TRBV29-1 | CSVEDQMADTDTQYF
TRBJ1-4 | NA | TRBV5-1 | CASSPDREIEKLFF
TRBJ2-2 | NA | TRBV29-1 | CSVVRSSGELFF
TRBJ1-3 | NA | TRBV7-6 | CASSLAGGASGNTIYF
TRBJ1-1 | NA | TRBV6-5 | CASSYFKGTTEAFF
TRBJ2-7 | NA | TRBV28 | CASSPPITGAGGEQYF
TRBJ2-1 | NA | TRBV7-8 | CASSTGPYNEQFF
TRBJ2-3 | NA | TRBV6-4 | CASSPGQKNLDTQYF
TRBJ2-5 | NA | TRBV11-2 | CASKGFGETQYF
TRBJ2-3 | NA | TRBV6-4 | CASSDQRGADTQYF
TRBJ2-7 | NA | TRBV27 | CASSRDSLSYEQYF
TRBJ1-2 | NA | TRBV6-5 | CASSYSKSDRDGYTF
TRBJ2-1 | NA | TRBV7-9 | CASSPIQATSVYF
TRBJ2-5 | NA | TRBV11-2 | CASSLDQGGGETQYF
TRBJ2-5 | NA | TRBV4-1 | CASSQDPEGGETQYF
TRBJ2-1 | NA | TRBV7-9 | CASRRGQGDNEQFF
TRBJ2-7 | NA | TRBV28 | CASSTPNYEQYF
TRBJ2-2 | NA | TRBV12-3/TRBV12-4 | CASSFFAPSGRTGELFF
TRBJ1-1 | NA | TRBV4-2 | CASSQDTYTAMAEAFF
TRBJ2-3 | NA | TRBV25-1 | CASSEFAGSTDTQYF
TRBJ2-3 | NA | TRBV28 | CASSHGRVGTDTQYF
TRBJ2-3 | NA | TRBV12-3/TRBV12-4 | CASRSSESSTDTQYF
TRBJ2-7 | NA | TRBV12-3/TRBV12-4 | CASSLGQDLYEQYF
TRBJ2-7 | NA | TRBV5-8 | CASSLGTEVHDEQYF
TRBJ2-1 | medium-sized | TRBV7-9 | CASNRQGSDNEQFF
TRBJ1-6 | NA | TRBV13 | CASSTTGYNSPLHF
TRBJ2-1 | NA | TRBV4-1 | CASSQETPRGAYNEQFF
TRBJ2-2 | NA | TRBV20-1 | CSAWDRPNTGELFF
TRBJ2-2 | NA | TRBV4-1 | CASSPRTGGATGELFF
TRBJ1-1 | NA | TRBV29-1 | CSVARDTEAFF
TRBJ2-5 | NA | TRBV25-1 | CASRSTRTSGPYQETQYF
TRBJ1-3 | NA | TRBV4-2 | CASKRAAISGNTIYF
TRBJ1-1 | NA | TRBV2 | CASSEEAVSEAFF
TRBJ1-1 | NA | TRBV7-9 | CASSLGETMNTEAFF
TRBJ2-5 | NA | TRBV18 | CASSAYQETQYF
TRBJ1-1 | NA | TRBV5-1 | CASSLEVRFEAFF
TRBJ2-1 | NA | TRBV9 | CASSPDWTYNEQFF
TRBJ2-3 | NA | TRBV29-1 | CSVFGGATDTQYF
TRBJ2-7 | NA | TRBV29-1 | CSVGTSPQQQYF
TRBJ2-1 | NA | TRBV11-2 | CASSFGHNEQFF
TRBJ2-5 | NA | TRBV7-9 | CASSLAGDNPYF
TRBJ2-7 | NA | TRBV5-6 | CASSLDGSYEQYF